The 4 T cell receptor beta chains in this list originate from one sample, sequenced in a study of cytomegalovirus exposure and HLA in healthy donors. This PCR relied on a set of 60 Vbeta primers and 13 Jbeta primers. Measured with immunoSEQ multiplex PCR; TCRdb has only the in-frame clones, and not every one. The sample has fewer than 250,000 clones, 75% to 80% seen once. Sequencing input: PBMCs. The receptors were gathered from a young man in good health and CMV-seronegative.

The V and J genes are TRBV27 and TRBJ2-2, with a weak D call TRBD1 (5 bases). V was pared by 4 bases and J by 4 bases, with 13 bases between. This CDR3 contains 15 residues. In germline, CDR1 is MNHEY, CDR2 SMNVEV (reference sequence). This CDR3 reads CASSSRVAGTGELFF. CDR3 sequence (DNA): TGTGCCAGCAGTTCCAGGGTTGCAGGCACCGGGGAGCTGTTTTTT.

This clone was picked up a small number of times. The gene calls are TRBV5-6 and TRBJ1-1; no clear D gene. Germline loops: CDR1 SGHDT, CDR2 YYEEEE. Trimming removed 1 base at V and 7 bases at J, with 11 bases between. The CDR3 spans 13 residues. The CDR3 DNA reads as TGTGCCAGCAGCTTGTCTAACGTTGGTGAAGCTTTCTTT. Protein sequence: CASSLSNVGEAFF.

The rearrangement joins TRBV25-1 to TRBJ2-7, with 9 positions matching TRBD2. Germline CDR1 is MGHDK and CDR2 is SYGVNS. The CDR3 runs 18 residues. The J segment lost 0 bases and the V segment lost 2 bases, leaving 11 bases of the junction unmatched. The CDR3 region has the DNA TGTGCCAGCAGTGAACGTGCCCCGACTAGCGGAAGCTCCTACGAGCAGTACTTC. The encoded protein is CASSERAPTSGSSYEQYF.

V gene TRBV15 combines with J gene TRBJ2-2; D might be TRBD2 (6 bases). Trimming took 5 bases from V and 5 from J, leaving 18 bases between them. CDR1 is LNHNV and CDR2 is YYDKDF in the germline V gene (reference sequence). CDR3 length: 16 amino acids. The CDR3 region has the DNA TGTGCCACCAGCCCGACCGTCGGGACTGTAACCGGGGAGCTGTTTTTT. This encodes CATSPTVGTVTGELFF. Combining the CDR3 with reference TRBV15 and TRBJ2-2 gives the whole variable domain DAMVIQNPRYQVTQFGKPVTLSCSQTLNHNVMYWYQQKSSQAPKLLFHYYDKDFNNEADTPDNFQSRRPNTSFCFLDIRSPGLGDTAMYLCATSPTVGTVTGELFFGEGSRLTVL.